These 7 T cell receptor beta chains were all obtained from the same sample, sequenced in a study of PD-L1 blockade in urothelial cancer. Sequencing was performed with immunoSEQ multiplex PCR; in TCRdb, only in-frame clones are kept and a portion is missing. This sample has over 100,000 clones, with approximately 89% found just once. Indicated time point: peripheral blood 6 weeks after treatment start. This sample comprised PBMCs, obtained around atezolizumab (anti-PD-L1) treatment. The receptors were gathered from a man aged 55 to 70 with urothelial cancer.

The chain couples TRBV12-5 to TRBJ1-2; TRBD1 is a possible D gene (5 bases). This CDR3 comprises 13 residues. CDR1 LGHNT and CDR2 FRNRAP come from the germline V gene. Trimming cost V 5 bases and J 8 bases, with 15 bases left between them. DNA of the CDR3: TGTGCTAGTGGTGGGGGGGAGGGGACCGGCTACACCTTC. This gives the protein CASGGGEGTGYTF.

The chain's CDR3 is CASSFSPRVLSTDTQYF. CDR3 nucleotides: TGTGCCAGCAGTTTTTCTCCGCGCGTCCTTAGCACAGATACGCAGTATTTT. This sequence joins TRBV27 and TRBJ2-3, with no clear D. This CDR3 is built from 17 residues. V shed 3 bases and J shed 0 bases, with 16 bases lying between them. CDR1 is MNHEY and CDR2 is SMNVEV in the germline V gene (reference sequence).

This clone was found a few times. The chain joins TRBV4-1 to TRBJ2-1; 9 bases agree with TRBD2. Germline V CDR1 and CDR2: MGHRA, YSYEKL. The length of the CDR3 is 16 residues. V dropped 1 base and J dropped 7; count of bases not matched to a gene: 8. The CDR3, as DNA: TGCGCCAGCAGCCAAGGTCGGGCTAGCGGGGTGAATGAGCAGTTCTTC. Protein: CASSQGRASGVNEQFF.

This clone was detected only once. The genes are TRBV6-5 and TRBJ1-2; D not certain. The ends were cut back, 0 bases at V and 4 bases at J, with 9 bases in the middle. The CDR3 is 14 residues long. CDR1 and CDR2 (germline): MNHEY, SVGAGI. The CDR3 bases are TGTGCCAGCAGTTACTCAGCGGGCGTCTATGGCTACACCTTC. This gives the protein CASSYSAGVYGYTF.

This clone was detected only once. The chain employs TRBV19 and TRBJ2-5, with D maybe TRBD1 (6 bases). Trimming removed 4 bases at V and 5 bases at J, with 17 bases between. The CDR3 runs to 15 residues. Germline V gene lookup returns CDR1 LNHDA and CDR2 SQIVND (reference sequence). CDR3 sequence: CASSTLRGTRETQYF. As DNA, the CDR3 is TGTGCCAGTAGTACCTTGAGGGGGACCCGGGAGACCCAGTACTTC.

The J gene is TRBJ1-1, the V gene TRBV7-2, with D perhaps TRBD1 (6 bases). Trimming shortened V by 1 base and J by 2 bases, and 11 bases separated the two germline ends. The CDR3 loop spans 15 amino acids. Germline CDR1 and CDR2: SGHTA and FQGNSA. The CDR3 here is CASSLEGQLNTEAFF. The CDR3 nucleotides read TGTGCCAGCAGCTTAGAAGGACAGCTAAACACTGAAGCTTTCTTT.

The gene calls are TRBV19 and TRBJ2-1; D perhaps matches TRBD1 (6 bases). Trimming left V 3 bases short and J 1 base short, with 16 bases between. The V gene's germline CDR1 is LNHDA and CDR2 SQIVND (reference sequence). The CDR3 consists of 17 residues. This CDR3 reads CASSISSGTGSYNEQFF. Here the CDR3 DNA reads TGTGCCAGTAGTATCTCTTCGGGAACAGGGTCCTACAATGAGCAGTTCTTC.